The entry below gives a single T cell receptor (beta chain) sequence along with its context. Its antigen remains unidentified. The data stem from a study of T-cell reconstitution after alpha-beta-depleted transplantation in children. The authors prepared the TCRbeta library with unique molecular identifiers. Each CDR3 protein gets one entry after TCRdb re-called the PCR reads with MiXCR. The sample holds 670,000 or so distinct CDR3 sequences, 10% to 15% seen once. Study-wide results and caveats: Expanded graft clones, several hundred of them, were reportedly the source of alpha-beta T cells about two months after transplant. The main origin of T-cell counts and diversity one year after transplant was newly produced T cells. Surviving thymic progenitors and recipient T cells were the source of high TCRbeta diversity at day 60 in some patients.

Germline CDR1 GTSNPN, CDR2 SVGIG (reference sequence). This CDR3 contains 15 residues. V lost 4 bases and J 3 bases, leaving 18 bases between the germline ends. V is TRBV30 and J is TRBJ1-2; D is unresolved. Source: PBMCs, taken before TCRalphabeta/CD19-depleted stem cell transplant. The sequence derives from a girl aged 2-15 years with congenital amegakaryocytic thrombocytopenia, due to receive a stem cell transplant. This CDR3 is CAWTEGNGRYYGYTF. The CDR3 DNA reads TGTGCCTGGACCGAAGGCAACGGGCGGTACTATGGCTACACCTTC. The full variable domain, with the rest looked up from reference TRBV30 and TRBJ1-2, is SQTIHQWPATLVQPVGSPLSLECTVEGTSNPNLYWYRQAAGRGLQLLFYSVGIGQISSEVPQNLSASRPQDRQFILSSKKLLLSDSGFYLCAWTEGNGRYYGYTFGSGTRLTVV.